What follows describes a single TCR beta chain. Its antigen is undetermined. Its ends do not fully match the called genes, so a read error is possible. cDNA synthesis used the whole RNA isolate, giving expressed TCRB sequences. The protocol was immunoSEQ multiplex PCR, while the TCRdb copy is restricted to in-frame clones and leaves out a portion. The table has more than 350,000 clones, 9.5% to 12% seen once. The CDR3 runs 11 residues. CDR1 is SEHNR, CDR2 FQNEAQ, per germline (reference sequence). This sample was included in a study of beta chain features in type 1 diabetes. Study-wide findings and caveats: Patients showed naive, central memory and Treg TCRB repertoires that appeared more similar than those of healthy donors.

The sequenced material came from naive CD4+ T cells from blood. The clonotype originates from a woman in her late teens or twenties in good health. The chain employs TRBV7-9 and TRBJ2-7, with 8 bases matching TRBD1. Here the CDR3 DNA reads TGTGCCAGCAGCCTCGGACAGGGAAGTAAATGG. Amino acids: CASSLGQGSKW.